Shown below are 8 T cell receptor beta chains from a single sample sequenced in a study of shared clonotypes between healthy human individuals. Data came from immunoSEQ multiplex PCR; TCRdb stores just in-frame clones and leaves some out. This sample has over 950,000 clones, with about 72% found just once. Sequenced input: memory CD4+ T cells from PBMCs. The subset is: CD45RA-negative fraction. The receptors originated from a man aged 18 to 30 in good health. Some clones in this sample may be carry-over from other donors' samples.

The chain uses TRBV5-1 and TRBJ2-2; D not certain. The germline V and J ends were trimmed by 2 bases and 6 bases, with 14 bases remaining between them. Germline V gene sequence: CDR1 SGHRS, CDR2 YFSETQ. The CDR3 consists of 15 residues. CDR3: CASSFLGEEAGELFF. CDR3 sequence (DNA): TGCGCCAGCAGCTTCCTCGGCGAAGAGGCCGGGGAGCTGTTTTTT. The full variable domain, rest sourced from reference TRBV5-1 and TRBJ2-2, is KAGVTQTPRYLIKTRGQQVTLSCSPISGHRSVSWYQQTPGQGLQFLFEYFSETQRNKGNFPGRFSGRQFSNSRSEMNVSTLELGDSALYLCASSFLGEEAGELFFGEGSRLTVL.

J is TRBJ2-1 and V is TRBV11-3; D gene unclear. The CDR3 runs to 15 residues. Germline V gene lookup returns CDR1 SGHNT and CDR2 YENEEA. Between the trimmed V and J ends, which lost 5 bases and 1 base, there was a span of 12 bases. The CDR3 sequence: CASSLGSRSYNEQFF. The DNA of the CDR3 is TGTGCCAGCAGCCTCGGGTCTAGATCCTACAATGAGCAGTTCTTC.

With regard to this clone: Other DNA sequences in the same sample also yield this CDR3. The chain employs TRBV18 and TRBJ1-1; 8 bases map to TRBD1. The CDR3 sequence is 14 residues long. Trimming cost V 2 bases and J 3 bases; bases outside gene matches: 2. The germline V gene has CDR1 KGHSH and CDR2 LQKENI. The CDR3 nucleotides are TGTGCCAGCTCACCAAACAGGGGGGACACTGAAGCTTTCTTT. This encodes CASSPNRGDTEAFF. Supplemented by reference TRBV18 and TRBJ1-1, the full variable domain reads NAGVMQNPRHLVRRRGQEARLRCSPMKGHSHVYWYRQLPEEGLKFMVYLQKENIIDESGMPKERFSAEFPKEGPSILRIQQVVRGDSAAYFCASSPNRGDTEAFFGQGTRLTVV.

The CDR3 DNA reads as TGCGCCAGCAGCCAAGATCGGGGTCCCGCGGGAGAACGGTTCTTC. Its protein is CASSQDRGPAGERFF. The chain has TRBV4-1 and TRBJ2-1, with 7 bases that match TRBD2. Germline lookup yields CDR1 MGHRA and CDR2 YSYEKL. Trimming cost V 0 bases and J 15 bases; bases outside gene matches: 14. This CDR3 contains 15 residues.

V and J are TRBV29-1 and TRBJ1-5; D unresolved. The CDR3 sequence is 13 residues long. The germline V and J ends were trimmed by 6 bases and 7 bases, with 16 bases remaining between them. Germline CDR1 is SQVTM and CDR2 is ANQGSEA. The CDR3 nucleotides read TGCAGCGTCGAGCCGAGTTTTGACCAGCCCCAGCATTTT. Encoded protein: CSVEPSFDQPQHF.

Concerning this clone itself: The sample carries other DNA sequences with the same CDR3. The V and J genes are TRBV29-1 and TRBJ1-1; possible D gene TRBD1, 5 bases. This CDR3 has 13 amino acids. Germline values: CDR1 SQVTM, CDR2 ANQGSEA. V lost 3 bases and J lost 7, with 15 bases in between. DNA for the CDR3: TGCAGCGTTGAGGGAATTCTGGGGGGTGAAGCTTTCTTT. It translates to CSVEGILGGEAFF.

J is TRBJ2-2 and V is TRBV14, with D maybe TRBD2 (6 bases). CDR3 length: 15 residues. V was pared by 3 bases and J by 5 bases, with 13 bases between. CDR1 is SGHDN and CDR2 is FVKESK in the germline V gene. The CDR3 bases are TGTGCCAGCAGCCATGGCTACGGGAGAACCGGGGAGCTGTTTTTT. This codes for CASSHGYGRTGELFF.

The rearrangement uses TRBV4-1 and TRBJ2-3, with D possibly matching TRBD2 (5 bases). Looked up from germline, CDR1 is MGHRA and CDR2 is YSYEKL. The CDR3 contains 15 residues. V lost 0 bases to trimming and J lost 8 bases, with 15 bases between them. CDR3 coding DNA: TGCGCCAGCAGCCAAGAAGGGTGGGAGCTAAGTACGCAGTATTTT. Its translation is CASSQEGWELSTQYF.